The present T cell receptor (beta chain) was sequenced within a study of blood T cell repertoires in COVID-19. Per the germline V gene, CDR1 is SQVTM and CDR2 is ANQGSEA. The CDR3 is 13 amino acids. V gave up 6 bases and J gave up 1 base, with 12 bases separating them. Sequenced by immunoSEQ multiplex PCR; TCRdb stores in-frame clones only, minus some. The table has roughly 100,000 clones, 76% seen once. Sequenced material: peripheral blood. This TCR derives from a man at least 80 years old with COVID-19, enrolled during active disease. V usage is TRBV29-1 and J usage is TRBJ1-1; D is undetermined. CDR3 bases: TGCAGCGTCGCAAAAACAGAGAACACTGAAGCTTTCTTT. It yields the protein CSVAKTENTEAFF.